These T cell receptor beta chains were read from a single sample in a study of a mutant IDH1 vaccine in newly diagnosed glioma. TCRdb's copy holds only in-frame clones and misses some; the assay was immunoSEQ multiplex PCR. This sample has about 20,000 clones, with around 80% found just once. Their target antigens are unknown. The sample here was PBMCs, taken from a glioma patient whose treatment included an IDH1 peptide vaccine. The receptors derive from a man in his thirties or forties with glioma. Both conserved end residues are part of each CDR3. The D gene is left open where the match is weak. Clone sizes are given selectively: once, few, many, or a class where the clone is expanded.

j_gene: TRBJ1-4
len: 13
abundance: once
d_gene: -
v_gene: TRBV5-1
CDR3nt: TGCGCCAGCAGCCGGGGGTCTAATGAAAAACTGTTTTTT
CDR3aa: CASSRGSNEKLFF

j_gene: TRBJ2-7
len: 13
abundance: -
d_gene: -
v_gene: TRBV10-3
CDR3nt: TGTGCCATCGACCCTTCAGGGTCCACCGAGCAGTACTTC
CDR3aa: CAIDPSGSTEQYF

j_gene: TRBJ1-1
len: 15
abundance: -
d_gene: TRBD1
v_gene: TRBV29-1
CDR3nt: TGCAGCGTTGGGACTCTACAGGGGGTGAACACTGAAGCTTTCTTT
CDR3aa: CSVGTLQGVNTEAFF

j_gene: TRBJ2-1
len: 16
abundance: -
d_gene: -
v_gene: TRBV27
CDR3nt: TGTGCCAGCAGTCCCTTAGCGGTTCACTCCTACAATGAGCAGTTCTTC
CDR3aa: CASSPLAVHSYNEQFF

j_gene: TRBJ1-2
len: 12
abundance: -
d_gene: -
v_gene: TRBV29-1
CDR3nt: TGCAGCGTTGAAGGGGCAGGCTATGGCTACACCTTC
CDR3aa: CSVEGAGYGYTF

j_gene: TRBJ2-1
len: 15
abundance: -
d_gene: TRBD1
v_gene: TRBV5-1
CDR3nt: TGCGCCAGCAGCGCGGACAGGGGCAGGGGCAATGAGCAGTTCTTC
CDR3aa: CASSADRGRGNEQFF

j_gene: TRBJ2-7
len: 15
abundance: -
d_gene: -
v_gene: TRBV4-1
CDR3nt: TGCGCCAGCAGCCAAGAGCCTGCTTCTAGCCACGAGCAGTACTTC
CDR3aa: CASSQEPASSHEQYF

j_gene: TRBJ1-5
len: 13
abundance: -
d_gene: -
v_gene: TRBV11-2
CDR3nt: TGTGCCAGCAGCTTAGACAGCAATCAGCCCCAGCATTTT
CDR3aa: CASSLDSNQPQHF

j_gene: TRBJ2-2
len: 12
abundance: -
d_gene: -
v_gene: TRBV5-4
CDR3nt: TGTGCCAGCAGCCCCGGAACCGGGGAGCTGTTTTTT
CDR3aa: CASSPGTGELFF

j_gene: TRBJ2-7
len: 14
abundance: once
d_gene: -
v_gene: TRBV6-1
CDR3nt: TGTGCCAGCACCTCGGGCCTATCATCCTACGAGCAGTACTTC
CDR3aa: CASTSGLSSYEQYF

j_gene: TRBJ2-7
len: 13
abundance: -
d_gene: -
v_gene: TRBV2
CDR3nt: TGTGCCACCGTTTCGGGACGTCTGGGAGAGCAGTACTTC
CDR3aa: CATVSGRLGEQYF

j_gene: TRBJ1-4
len: 15
abundance: -
d_gene: -
v_gene: TRBV18
CDR3nt: TGTGCCAGCGCTGTAAGGAGGGAGACTAATGAAAAACTGTTTTTT
CDR3aa: CASAVRRETNEKLFF

j_gene: TRBJ1-2
len: 15
abundance: -
d_gene: TRBD1
v_gene: TRBV28
CDR3nt: TGTGCCAGCAGTGGGTCAGGGGGTGATAACTATGGCTACACCTTC
CDR3aa: CASSGSGGDNYGYTF

j_gene: TRBJ2-7
len: 14
abundance: -
d_gene: -
v_gene: TRBV6-5
CDR3nt: TGTGCCAGCAGTTACATAGGGAACGGGGGCGAGCAGTACTTC
CDR3aa: CASSYIGNGGEQYF

j_gene: TRBJ2-5
len: 13
abundance: -
d_gene: TRBD1
v_gene: TRBV5-1
CDR3nt: TGCGCCAGCAGCGCGACAGGGTGGGAGACCCAGTACTTC
CDR3aa: CASSATGWETQYF

j_gene: TRBJ1-1
len: 13
abundance: few
d_gene: -
v_gene: TRBV5-5
CDR3nt: TGTGCCAGCAGCTTAGGCGGGGGCACTGAAGCTTTCTTT
CDR3aa: CASSLGGGTEAFF

j_gene: TRBJ2-5
len: 14
abundance: -
d_gene: TRBD2
v_gene: TRBV30
CDR3nt: TGTGCCTGGAGTGGGGACTACAACCAAGAGACCCAGTACTTC
CDR3aa: CAWSGDYNQETQYF

j_gene: TRBJ1-1
len: 11
abundance: -
d_gene: -
v_gene: TRBV30
CDR3nt: TGTGCCTGGAGTGCTGACACTGAAGCTTTCTTT
CDR3aa: CAWSADTEAFF

j_gene: TRBJ1-1
len: 14
abundance: once
d_gene: -
v_gene: TRBV25-1
CDR3nt: TGTGCCAGCAGTCAGGGTGGTTGGGGCACTGAAGCTTTCTTT
CDR3aa: CASSQGGWGTEAFF

j_gene: TRBJ2-7
len: 14
abundance: -
d_gene: TRBD2
v_gene: TRBV2
CDR3nt: TGTGCCAGCAGTCTGCAAGCGGGAGACTACGAGCAGTACTTC
CDR3aa: CASSLQAGDYEQYF

j_gene: TRBJ2-1
len: 13
abundance: -
d_gene: -
v_gene: TRBV2
CDR3nt: TGTGCCAGCAGTCCGCAGGGATACAATGAGCAGTTCTTC
CDR3aa: CASSPQGYNEQFF

j_gene: TRBJ1-5
len: 14
abundance: few
d_gene: -
v_gene: TRBV5-1
CDR3nt: TGCGCCAGCAGCTTGGAGGGTGGGAATCAGCCCCAGCATTTT
CDR3aa: CASSLEGGNQPQHF

j_gene: TRBJ2-7
len: 14
abundance: -
d_gene: TRBD1
v_gene: TRBV6-5
CDR3nt: TGTGCCAGCAGCCACCGGAGACAGGGCTACGAGCAGTACTTC
CDR3aa: CASSHRRQGYEQYF

j_gene: TRBJ2-1
len: 16
abundance: -
d_gene: TRBD2
v_gene: TRBV19
CDR3nt: TGTGCCAGTACCCCGACTAGCGGGAGGGGTGGCAATGAGCAGTTCTTC
CDR3aa: CASTPTSGRGGNEQFF

j_gene: TRBJ1-1
len: 14
abundance: -
d_gene: TRBD1
v_gene: TRBV5-5
CDR3nt: TGTGCCAGCAGCTTTCGTACGCAGGGGGCTGAAGCTTTCTTT
CDR3aa: CASSFRTQGAEAFF

j_gene: TRBJ2-3
len: 15
abundance: -
d_gene: -
v_gene: TRBV6-1
CDR3nt: TGTGCCAGCAGTGTGGCTTTTCCTGACACAGATACGCAGTATTTT
CDR3aa: CASSVAFPDTDTQYF

j_gene: TRBJ2-7
len: 15
abundance: -
d_gene: -
v_gene: TRBV5-1
CDR3nt: TGCGCCAGCAGCTTGGCCCAGGGTAGCTCCTACGAGCAGTACTTC
CDR3aa: CASSLAQGSSYEQYF

j_gene: TRBJ1-2
len: 13
abundance: -
d_gene: -
v_gene: TRBV6-5
CDR3nt: TGTGCCAGCAGTCTAGGGGCCCCAAATGGCTACACCTTC
CDR3aa: CASSLGAPNGYTF

j_gene: TRBJ2-1
len: 17
abundance: -
d_gene: TRBD2
v_gene: TRBV6-1
CDR3nt: TGTGCCAGCAGTGCCCCCGGGACTAGCGGAGGGGGCAATGAGCAGTTCTTC
CDR3aa: CASSAPGTSGGGNEQFF

j_gene: TRBJ2-2
len: 16
abundance: -
d_gene: TRBD1
v_gene: TRBV6-1
CDR3nt: TGTGCCAGCAGTGAAAGGACAGGGGGCAACACCGGGGAGCTGTTTTTT
CDR3aa: CASSERTGGNTGELFF

j_gene: TRBJ2-7
len: 15
abundance: -
d_gene: TRBD1
v_gene: TRBV7-6
CDR3nt: TGTGCCAGCAGCTTAGTAGGGACAGGGGGCTACGAGCAGTACTTC
CDR3aa: CASSLVGTGGYEQYF

j_gene: TRBJ1-2
len: 15
abundance: -
d_gene: -
v_gene: TRBV29-1
CDR3nt: TGCAGCGTTGAAGACCCTAGGGACCCTCGAGGGGGCTACACCTTC
CDR3aa: CSVEDPRDPRGGYTF

j_gene: TRBJ1-1
len: 14
abundance: -
d_gene: -
v_gene: TRBV19
CDR3nt: TGTGCCAGTAGTCTAACAGGGTTGAACACTGAAGCTTTCTTT
CDR3aa: CASSLTGLNTEAFF

j_gene: TRBJ1-2
len: 16
abundance: few
d_gene: TRBD1
v_gene: TRBV5-1
CDR3nt: TGCGCCAGCAGCCCACGGGACAGGGAAGTGGGCTATGGCTACACCTTC
CDR3aa: CASSPRDREVGYGYTF

j_gene: TRBJ1-1
len: 15
abundance: -
d_gene: TRBD1
v_gene: TRBV29-1
CDR3nt: TGCAGCGTTGAAAGGGGGACAGGGAGGGTCACTGAAGCTTTCTTT
CDR3aa: CSVERGTGRVTEAFF

j_gene: TRBJ2-7
len: 14
abundance: once
d_gene: -
v_gene: TRBV18
CDR3nt: TGTGCCAGCTCACTTACGACAGGATCCTACGAGCAGTACTTC
CDR3aa: CASSLTTGSYEQYF

j_gene: TRBJ1-5
len: 14
abundance: once
d_gene: -
v_gene: TRBV6-6
CDR3nt: TGTGCCAGCAGTCCGAATTATAGCAATCAGCCCCAGCATTTT
CDR3aa: CASSPNYSNQPQHF

j_gene: TRBJ2-4
len: 13
abundance: medium-sized
d_gene: -
v_gene: TRBV29-1
CDR3nt: TGCAGCGTTGAGTGGGGGGCCCCAAACATTCAGTACTTC
CDR3aa: CSVEWGAPNIQYF

j_gene: TRBJ2-7
len: 12
abundance: -
d_gene: -
v_gene: TRBV11-2
CDR3nt: TGTGCCAGCAGCTTCGATACCGGGGGTCCGAGCTTC
CDR3aa: CASSFDTGGPSF

j_gene: TRBJ1-1
len: 13
abundance: -
d_gene: -
v_gene: TRBV4-1
CDR3nt: TGCGCCAGCAGCCAAAGGGCAGCGGGTGAAGCTTTCTTT
CDR3aa: CASSQRAAGEAFF

j_gene: TRBJ2-3
len: 14
abundance: -
d_gene: -
v_gene: TRBV2
CDR3nt: TGTGCCAGCAGTGAAGGGAGTCCGATAGATACGCAGTATTTT
CDR3aa: CASSEGSPIDTQYF

j_gene: TRBJ2-2
len: 16
abundance: -
d_gene: TRBD2
v_gene: TRBV5-5
CDR3nt: TGTGCCAGCAGCTTGCCCATCGGGGAGGGGCCCGGGGAGCTGTTTTTT
CDR3aa: CASSLPIGEGPGELFF

j_gene: TRBJ1-2
len: 15
abundance: -
d_gene: TRBD1
v_gene: TRBV5-6
CDR3nt: TGTGCCAGCAGCTTGACCGGACAGGGTCGATATGGCTACACCTTC
CDR3aa: CASSLTGQGRYGYTF

j_gene: TRBJ1-3
len: 14
abundance: -
d_gene: -
v_gene: TRBV4-2
CDR3nt: TGTGCCAGCAGCCAAGGCAGGACTGGAAACACCATATATTTT
CDR3aa: CASSQGRTGNTIYF

j_gene: TRBJ1-1
len: 14
abundance: -
d_gene: -
v_gene: TRBV19
CDR3nt: TGTGCCAGTAGTATTCGAGGGATGAACACTGAAGCTTTCTTT
CDR3aa: CASSIRGMNTEAFF

j_gene: TRBJ1-2
len: 14
abundance: -
d_gene: TRBD1
v_gene: TRBV19
CDR3nt: TGTGCCAGTAGTTGGGGAGACAGGGTCAAAGGCTACACCTTC
CDR3aa: CASSWGDRVKGYTF

j_gene: TRBJ1-5
len: 12
abundance: -
d_gene: -
v_gene: TRBV7-2
CDR3nt: TGTGCCAGCAGCTCCCCCAATCAGCCCCAGCATTTT
CDR3aa: CASSSPNQPQHF

j_gene: TRBJ2-7
len: 13
abundance: -
d_gene: -
v_gene: TRBV30
CDR3nt: TGTGCCTACCGCCCGGGACCATCACGCGAGCAGTACTTC
CDR3aa: CAYRPGPSREQYF

j_gene: TRBJ2-7
len: 16
abundance: -
d_gene: TRBD2
v_gene: TRBV30
CDR3nt: TGTGCCTGGACCATAATAGGACTAGCGGATCCCTACGAGCAGTACTTC
CDR3aa: CAWTIIGLADPYEQYF

j_gene: TRBJ1-1
len: 14
abundance: -
d_gene: -
v_gene: TRBV7-2
CDR3nt: TGTGCCAGCAGCCGGGCCGGGACACCCTTGTGGGCTTTCTTT
CDR3aa: CASSRAGTPLWAFF

j_gene: TRBJ1-2
len: 13
abundance: medium-sized
d_gene: -
v_gene: TRBV7-9
CDR3nt: TGTGCCAGCAGCCCCCGGGGCAGGGATGGCTACACCTTC
CDR3aa: CASSPRGRDGYTF

j_gene: TRBJ2-1
len: 17
abundance: -
d_gene: TRBD2
v_gene: TRBV25-1
CDR3nt: TGTGCCAGCAGTCCCTGGGGGGGGAGCATCGGGGGCAATGAGCAGTTCTTC
CDR3aa: CASSPWGGSIGGNEQFF

j_gene: TRBJ2-1
len: 19
abundance: -
d_gene: TRBD2
v_gene: TRBV10-3
CDR3nt: TGTGCCATCAGTGAGCAACCGGGACTAGCGGGAGGCCTTTACAATGAGCAGTTCTTC
CDR3aa: CAISEQPGLAGGLYNEQFF

j_gene: TRBJ1-1
len: 13
abundance: -
d_gene: TRBD1
v_gene: TRBV27
CDR3nt: TGTGCCAGCAGTGGAACAGGGGGCACTGAAGCTTTCTTT
CDR3aa: CASSGTGGTEAFF

j_gene: TRBJ2-2
len: 15
abundance: once
d_gene: TRBD1
v_gene: TRBV19
CDR3nt: TGTGCCAGTAGTATCGGACAGGGGTTCGCCGGGGAGCTGTTTTTT
CDR3aa: CASSIGQGFAGELFF

j_gene: TRBJ2-6
len: 16
abundance: -
d_gene: TRBD1
v_gene: TRBV18
CDR3nt: TGTGCCGGCTCATCGGGACAGCCCCAGGGGGCCAACGTCCTGACTTTC
CDR3aa: CAGSSGQPQGANVLTF

j_gene: TRBJ1-1
len: 13
abundance: -
d_gene: -
v_gene: TRBV11-3
CDR3nt: TGTGCCAGCAGCTTAGGAGGGGACACTGAAGCTTTCTTT
CDR3aa: CASSLGGDTEAFF